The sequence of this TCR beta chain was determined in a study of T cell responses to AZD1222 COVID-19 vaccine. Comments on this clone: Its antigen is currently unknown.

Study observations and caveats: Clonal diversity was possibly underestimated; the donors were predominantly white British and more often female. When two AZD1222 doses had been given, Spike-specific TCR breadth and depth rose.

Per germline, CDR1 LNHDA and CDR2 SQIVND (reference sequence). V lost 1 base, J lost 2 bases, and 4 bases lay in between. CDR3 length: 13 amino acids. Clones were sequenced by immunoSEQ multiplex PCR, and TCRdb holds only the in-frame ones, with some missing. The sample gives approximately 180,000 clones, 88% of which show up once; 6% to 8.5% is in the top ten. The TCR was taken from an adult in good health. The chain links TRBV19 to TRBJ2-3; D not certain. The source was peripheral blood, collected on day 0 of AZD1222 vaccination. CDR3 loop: CASSIALTDTQYF. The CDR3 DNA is TGTGCCAGTAGTATAGCCCTCACAGATACGCAGTATTTT.